The source of this T cell receptor (beta chain) is a study of response to subunit inactivated influenza vaccine. Study-wide findings and caveats: Every seasonal influenza vaccination brings in few new T cells, the authors suggested.

This clonotype was counted a few times. Its antigen is undetermined. CDR3 length: 15 residues. The germline gives CDR1 DFQATT, CDR2 SNEGSKA (reference sequence). Trimming took off 7 bases at V and 1 base at J, with 20 bases between the two ends. MiXCR was run by TCRdb on the RT-PCR reads, yielding one entry per CDR3 protein. Found here are roughly 780,000 distinct CDR3 sequences, around 20% of them singletons; the top ten hold approximately 10%. This sequence was found in a man between 45 and 60 years old who received an inactivated influenza vaccine. The genes are TRBV20-1 and TRBJ2-7; maybe TRBD2 (5 bases). The starting material was PBMCs from blood, obtained roughly 5 days after vaccination. The CDR3 DNA follows: TGCAGTGGAGAAGGGAGTTCGGGGAGATCCTACGAGCAGTACTTC. It yields the protein CSGEGSSGRSYEQYF.